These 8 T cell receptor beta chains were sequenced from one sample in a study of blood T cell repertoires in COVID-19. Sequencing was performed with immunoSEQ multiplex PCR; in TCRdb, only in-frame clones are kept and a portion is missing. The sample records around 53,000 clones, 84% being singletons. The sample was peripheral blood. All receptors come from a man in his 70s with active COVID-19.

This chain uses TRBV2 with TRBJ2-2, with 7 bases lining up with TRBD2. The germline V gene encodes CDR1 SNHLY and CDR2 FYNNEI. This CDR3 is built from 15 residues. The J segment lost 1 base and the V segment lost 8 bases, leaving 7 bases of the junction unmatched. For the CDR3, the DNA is TGTGCCAGCGCCGAGGCTAGCGGGAACACCGGGGAGCTGTTTTTT. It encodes CASAEASGNTGELFF.

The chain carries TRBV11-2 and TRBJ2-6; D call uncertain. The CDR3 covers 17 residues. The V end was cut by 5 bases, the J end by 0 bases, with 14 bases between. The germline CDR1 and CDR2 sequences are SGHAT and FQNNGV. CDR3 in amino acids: CASSPRLQHSGANVLTF. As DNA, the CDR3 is TGTGCCAGCAGCCCTCGATTACAGCACTCTGGGGCCAACGTCCTGACTTTC.

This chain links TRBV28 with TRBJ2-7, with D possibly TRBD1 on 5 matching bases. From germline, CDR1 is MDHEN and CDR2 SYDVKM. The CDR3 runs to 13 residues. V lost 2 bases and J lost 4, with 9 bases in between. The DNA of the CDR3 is TGTGCCAGCAGTTTAAAGGGGCAGTACGAGCAGTACTTC. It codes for CASSLKGQYEQYF.

The DNA of the CDR3 is TGTGCCAGCTCACCACCTATAACAGCGAACACCGGGGAGCTGTTTTTT. It codes for CASSPPITANTGELFF. The gene calls are TRBV18 and TRBJ2-2; D ambiguous. This CDR3 is built from 16 residues. Germline V CDR1 and CDR2: KGHSH, LQKENI. With 0 bases removed from V and 0 bases from J, the gap between germline ends came to 8 bases.

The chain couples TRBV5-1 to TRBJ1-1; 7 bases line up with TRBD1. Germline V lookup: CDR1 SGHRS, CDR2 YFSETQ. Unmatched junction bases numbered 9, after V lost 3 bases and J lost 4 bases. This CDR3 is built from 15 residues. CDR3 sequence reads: CASSSGDRVGTEAFF. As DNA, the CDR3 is TGCGCCAGCAGCTCCGGAGACAGGGTTGGCACTGAAGCTTTCTTT.

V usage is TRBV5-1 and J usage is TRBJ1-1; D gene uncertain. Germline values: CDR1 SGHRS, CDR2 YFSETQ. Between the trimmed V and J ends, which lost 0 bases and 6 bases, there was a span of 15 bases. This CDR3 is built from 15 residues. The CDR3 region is CASSLDVSARAEAFF. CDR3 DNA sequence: TGCGCCAGCAGCTTGGATGTCTCAGCGAGGGCTGAAGCTTTCTTT.

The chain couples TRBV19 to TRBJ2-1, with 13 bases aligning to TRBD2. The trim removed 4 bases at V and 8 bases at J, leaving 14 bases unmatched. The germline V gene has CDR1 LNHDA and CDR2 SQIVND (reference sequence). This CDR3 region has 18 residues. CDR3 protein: CASSRLFMTSGRFDEQFF. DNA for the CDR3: TGTGCCAGTAGTAGACTTTTCATGACTAGCGGGAGGTTCGATGAGCAGTTCTTC.

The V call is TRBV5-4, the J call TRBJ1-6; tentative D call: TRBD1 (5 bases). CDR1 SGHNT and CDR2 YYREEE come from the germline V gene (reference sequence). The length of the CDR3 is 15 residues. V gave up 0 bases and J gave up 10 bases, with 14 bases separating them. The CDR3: CASSLALGEGSPLHF. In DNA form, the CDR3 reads TGTGCCAGCAGCTTGGCTTTGGGGGAGGGATCACCCCTCCACTTT.